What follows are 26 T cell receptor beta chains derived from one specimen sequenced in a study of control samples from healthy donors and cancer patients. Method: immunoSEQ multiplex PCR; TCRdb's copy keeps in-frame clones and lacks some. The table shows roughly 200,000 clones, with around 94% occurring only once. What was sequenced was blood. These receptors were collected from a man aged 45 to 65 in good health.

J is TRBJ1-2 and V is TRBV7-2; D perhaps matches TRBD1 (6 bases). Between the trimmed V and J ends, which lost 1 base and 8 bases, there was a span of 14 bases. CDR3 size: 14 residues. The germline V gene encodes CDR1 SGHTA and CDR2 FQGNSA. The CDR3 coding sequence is TGTGCCAGCAGCTTAGATTCGGGGGGCGGGGGCTACACCTTC. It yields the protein CASSLDSGGGGYTF. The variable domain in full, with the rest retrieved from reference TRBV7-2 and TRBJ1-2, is GAGVSQSPSNKVTEKGKDVELRCDPISGHTALYWYRQSLGQGLEFLIYFQGNSAPDKSGLPSDRFSAERTGGSVSTLTIQRTQQEDSAVYLCASSLDSGGGGYTFGSGTRLTVV.

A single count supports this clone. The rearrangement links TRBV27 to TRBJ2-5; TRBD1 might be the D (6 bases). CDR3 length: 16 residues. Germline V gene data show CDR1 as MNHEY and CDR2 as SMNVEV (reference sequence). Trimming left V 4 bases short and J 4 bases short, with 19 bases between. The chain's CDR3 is CASSSNPDRGRETQYF. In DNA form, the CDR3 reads TGTGCCAGCAGTTCTAACCCGGATAGGGGGAGAGAGACCCAGTACTTC.

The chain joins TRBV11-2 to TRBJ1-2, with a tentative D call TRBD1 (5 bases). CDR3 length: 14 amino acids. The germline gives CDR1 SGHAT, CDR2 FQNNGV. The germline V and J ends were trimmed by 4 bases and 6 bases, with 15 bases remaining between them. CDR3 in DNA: TGTGCCAGCAGCTCGCGGGGGAGGGCTGATGGCTACACCTTC. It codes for CASSSRGRADGYTF.

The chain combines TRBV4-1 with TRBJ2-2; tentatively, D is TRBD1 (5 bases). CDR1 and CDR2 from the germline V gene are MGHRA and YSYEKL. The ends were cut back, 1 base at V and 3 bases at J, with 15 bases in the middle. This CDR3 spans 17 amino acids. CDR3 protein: CASSQAHRLMDTGELFF. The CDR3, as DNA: TGCGCCAGCAGCCAAGCCCACAGGTTGATGGACACCGGGGAGCTGTTTTTT.

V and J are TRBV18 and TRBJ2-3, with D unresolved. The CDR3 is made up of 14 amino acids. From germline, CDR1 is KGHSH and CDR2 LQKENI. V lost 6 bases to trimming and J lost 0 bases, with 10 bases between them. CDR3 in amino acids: CASSPSSSTDTQYF. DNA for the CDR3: TGTGCCAGCTCTCCCAGCTCTAGCACAGATACGCAGTATTTT.

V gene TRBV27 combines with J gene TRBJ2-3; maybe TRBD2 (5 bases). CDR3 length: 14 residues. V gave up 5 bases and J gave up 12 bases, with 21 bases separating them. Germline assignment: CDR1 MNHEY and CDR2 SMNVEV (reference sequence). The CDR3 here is CASSPGNKAPQQYF. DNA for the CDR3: TGTGCCAGCAGTCCCGGGAATAAGGCCCCTCAACAGTATTTT.

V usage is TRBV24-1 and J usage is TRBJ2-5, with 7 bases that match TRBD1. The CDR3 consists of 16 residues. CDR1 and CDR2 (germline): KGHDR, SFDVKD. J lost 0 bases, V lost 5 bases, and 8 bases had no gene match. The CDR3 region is CATSVGDRAYQETQYF. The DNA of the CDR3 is TGTGCCACCAGTGTGGGAGACAGGGCGTACCAAGAGACCCAGTACTTC.

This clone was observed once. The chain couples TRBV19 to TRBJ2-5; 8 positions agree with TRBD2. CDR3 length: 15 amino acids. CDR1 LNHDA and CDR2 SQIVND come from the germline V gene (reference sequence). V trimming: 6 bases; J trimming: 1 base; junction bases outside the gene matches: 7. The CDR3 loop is CASSRGGVSQETQYF. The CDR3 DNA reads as TGTGCCAGTAGCCGGGGGGGGGTCTCCCAAGAGACCCAGTACTTC.

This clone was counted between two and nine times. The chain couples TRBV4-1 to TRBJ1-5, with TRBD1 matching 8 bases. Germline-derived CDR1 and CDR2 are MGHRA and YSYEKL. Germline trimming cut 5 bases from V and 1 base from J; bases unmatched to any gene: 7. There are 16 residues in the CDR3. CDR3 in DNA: TGCGCCAGCAGCTTCCAGCAGGGGGCCAGCAATCAGCCCCAGCATTTT. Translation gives CASSFQQGASNQPQHF.

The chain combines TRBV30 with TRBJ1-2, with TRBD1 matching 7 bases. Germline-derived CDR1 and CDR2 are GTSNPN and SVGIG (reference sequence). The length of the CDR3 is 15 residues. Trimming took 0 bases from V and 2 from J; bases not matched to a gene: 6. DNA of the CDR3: TGTGCCTGGAGTGTAAGGAGACAGGGAAACTATGGCTACACCTTC. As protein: CAWSVRRQGNYGYTF. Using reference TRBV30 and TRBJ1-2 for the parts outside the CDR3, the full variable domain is SQTIHQWPATLVQPVGSPLSLECTVEGTSNPNLYWYRQAAGRGLQLLFYSVGIGQISSEVPQNLSASRPQDRQFILSSKKLLLSDSGFYLCAWSVRRQGNYGYTFGSGTRLTVV.

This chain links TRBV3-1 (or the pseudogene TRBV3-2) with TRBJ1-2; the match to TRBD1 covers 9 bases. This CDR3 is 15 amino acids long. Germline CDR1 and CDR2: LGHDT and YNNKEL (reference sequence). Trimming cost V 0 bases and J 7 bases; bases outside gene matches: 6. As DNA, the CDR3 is TGTGCCAGCAGCCAAGACCGGACAGGGGACGGTGGCTACACCTTC. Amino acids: CASSQDRTGDGGYTF.

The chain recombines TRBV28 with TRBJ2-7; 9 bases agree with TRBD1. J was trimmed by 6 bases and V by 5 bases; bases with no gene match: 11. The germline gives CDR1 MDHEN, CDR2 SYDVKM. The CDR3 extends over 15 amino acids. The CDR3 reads CASSLPGQGSSEQYF. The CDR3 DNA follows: TGTGCCAGCAGTCTACCGGGACAGGGTTCAAGCGAGCAGTACTTC.

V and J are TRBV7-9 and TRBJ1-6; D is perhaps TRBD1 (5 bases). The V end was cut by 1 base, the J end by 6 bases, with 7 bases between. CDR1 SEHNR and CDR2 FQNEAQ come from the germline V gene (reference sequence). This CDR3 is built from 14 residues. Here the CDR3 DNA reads TGTGCCAGCAGCTTAGGGGGGGGTAATTCACCCCTCCACTTT. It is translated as CASSLGGGNSPLHF.

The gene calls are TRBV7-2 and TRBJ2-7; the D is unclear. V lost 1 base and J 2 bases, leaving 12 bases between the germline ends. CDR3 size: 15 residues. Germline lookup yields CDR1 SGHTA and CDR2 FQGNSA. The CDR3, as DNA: TGTGCCAGCAGCTTAGTGGTCGAGAAGCCCTACGAGCAGTACTTC. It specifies CASSLVVEKPYEQYF.

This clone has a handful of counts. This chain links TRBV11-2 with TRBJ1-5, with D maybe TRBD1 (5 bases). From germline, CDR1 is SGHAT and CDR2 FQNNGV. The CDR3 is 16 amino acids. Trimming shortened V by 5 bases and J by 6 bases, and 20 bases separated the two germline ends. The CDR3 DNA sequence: TGTGCCAGCAGCCAGATACCCCGGGGGGGAGGTCAGCCCCAGCATTTT. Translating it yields CASSQIPRGGGQPQHF.

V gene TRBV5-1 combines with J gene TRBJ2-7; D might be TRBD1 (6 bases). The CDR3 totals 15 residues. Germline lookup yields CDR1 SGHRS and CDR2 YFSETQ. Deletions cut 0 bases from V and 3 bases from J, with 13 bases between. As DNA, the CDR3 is TGCGCCAGCAGCTTGGCCCCAACAGGGAACTACGAGCAGTACTTC. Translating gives CASSLAPTGNYEQYF. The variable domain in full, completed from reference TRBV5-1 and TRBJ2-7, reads KAGVTQTPRYLIKTRGQQVTLSCSPISGHRSVSWYQQTPGQGLQFLFEYFSETQRNKGNFPGRFSGRQFSNSRSEMNVSTLELGDSALYLCASSLAPTGNYEQYFGPGTRLTVT.

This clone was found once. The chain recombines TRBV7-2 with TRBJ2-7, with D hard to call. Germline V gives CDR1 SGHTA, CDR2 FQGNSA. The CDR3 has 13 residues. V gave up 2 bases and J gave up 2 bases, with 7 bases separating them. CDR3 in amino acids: CASSLWATYEQYF. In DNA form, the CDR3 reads TGTGCCAGCAGCTTATGGGCAACCTACGAGCAGTACTTC.

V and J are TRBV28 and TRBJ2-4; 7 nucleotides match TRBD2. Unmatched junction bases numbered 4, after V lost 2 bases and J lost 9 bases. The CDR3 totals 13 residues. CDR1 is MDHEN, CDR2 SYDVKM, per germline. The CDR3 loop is CASSLPPGGIQYF. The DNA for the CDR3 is TGTGCCAGCAGTTTACCACCGGGGGGCATTCAGTACTTC.

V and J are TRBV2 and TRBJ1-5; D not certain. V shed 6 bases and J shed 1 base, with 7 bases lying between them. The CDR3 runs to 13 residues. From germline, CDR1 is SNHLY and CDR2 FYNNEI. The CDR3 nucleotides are TGTGCCAGCAGAGAAAACAGCAATCAGCCCCAGCATTTT. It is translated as CASRENSNQPQHF.

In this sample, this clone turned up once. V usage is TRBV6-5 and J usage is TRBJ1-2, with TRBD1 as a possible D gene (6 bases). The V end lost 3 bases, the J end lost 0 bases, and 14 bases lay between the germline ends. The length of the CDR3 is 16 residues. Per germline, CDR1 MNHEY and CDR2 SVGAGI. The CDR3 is CASSYGGGPANYGYTF. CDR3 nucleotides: TGTGCCAGCAGTTATGGCGGGGGGCCAGCTAACTATGGCTACACCTTC.

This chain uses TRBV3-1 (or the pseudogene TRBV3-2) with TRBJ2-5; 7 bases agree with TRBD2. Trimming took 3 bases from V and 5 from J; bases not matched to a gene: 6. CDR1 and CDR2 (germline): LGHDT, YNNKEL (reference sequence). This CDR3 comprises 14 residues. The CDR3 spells CASSHLGGGETQYF. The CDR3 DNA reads TGTGCCAGCAGCCACCTCGGGGGAGGGGAGACCCAGTACTTC.

CDR3 loop: CASSLASAHEQYF. The CDR3, as DNA: TGTGCCAGCAGCTTGGCCTCGGCCCACGAGCAGTACTTC. The rearrangement joins TRBV5-5 to TRBJ2-7; D gene unclear. CDR3 length equals 13 residues. The germline CDR1 and CDR2 sequences are SGHKS and YYEKEE (reference sequence). Trimming stripped 0 bases from V and 5 bases from J, with 9 bases between. The variable domain in full, with the rest retrieved from reference TRBV5-5 and TRBJ2-7, is DAGVTQSPTHLIKTRGQQVTLRCSPISGHKSVSWYQQVLGQGPQFIFQYYEKEERGRGNFPDRFSARQFPNYSSELNVNALLLGDSALYLCASSLASAHEQYFGPGTRLTVT.

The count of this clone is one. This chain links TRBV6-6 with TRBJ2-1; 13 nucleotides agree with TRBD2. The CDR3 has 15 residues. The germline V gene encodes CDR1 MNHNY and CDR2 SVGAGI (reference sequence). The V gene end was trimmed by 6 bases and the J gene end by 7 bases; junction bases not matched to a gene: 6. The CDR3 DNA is TGTGCCAGCAGCCGAGCGACTAGCGGGAGGAATGAGCAGTTCTTC. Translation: CASSRATSGRNEQFF.

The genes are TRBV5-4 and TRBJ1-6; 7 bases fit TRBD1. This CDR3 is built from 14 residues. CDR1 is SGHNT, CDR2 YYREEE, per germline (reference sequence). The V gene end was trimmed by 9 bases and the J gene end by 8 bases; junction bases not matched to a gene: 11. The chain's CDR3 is CAISLQGVDSPLHF. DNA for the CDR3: TGTGCCATCTCACTCCAGGGGGTTGATTCACCCCTCCACTTT.

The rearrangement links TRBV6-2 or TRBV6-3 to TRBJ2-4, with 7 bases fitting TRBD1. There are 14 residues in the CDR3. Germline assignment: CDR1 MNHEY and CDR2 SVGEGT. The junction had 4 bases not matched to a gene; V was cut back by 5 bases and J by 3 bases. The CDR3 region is CASSGRQGKNIQYF. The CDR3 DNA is TGTGCCAGCAGTGGGAGACAGGGCAAAAACATTCAGTACTTC.

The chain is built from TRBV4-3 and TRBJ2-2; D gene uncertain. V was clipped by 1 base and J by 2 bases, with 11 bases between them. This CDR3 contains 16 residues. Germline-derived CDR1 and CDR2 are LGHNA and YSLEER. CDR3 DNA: TGCGCCAGCAGCCAAGTGGGTGCTCAAAACACCGGGGAGCTGTTTTTT. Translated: CASSQVGAQNTGELFF.